The next 27 T cell receptor beta chains were all read from a single sample in a study of blood T cell repertoires in COVID-19. The data were produced by immunoSEQ multiplex PCR, yet TCRdb's version contains in-frame clones alone and is incomplete. Here the sample spans approximately 170,000 clones, about 86% being singletons. The sample consisted of peripheral blood. These receptor sequences come from a human donor with acute or convalescent COVID-19. The donor label of this sample is uncertain.

J is TRBJ2-3 and V is TRBV9; 7 nucleotides agree with TRBD2. The germline gives CDR1 SGDLS, CDR2 YYNGEE. The CDR3 totals 14 residues. Trimming removed 0 bases from V and 4 bases from J; junction bases left unmatched: 2. For the CDR3, the DNA is TGTGCCAGCAGCGTAGGACTAGCCGCAGATACGCAGTATTTT. Its translation is CASSVGLAADTQYF.

The chain recombines TRBV5-1 with TRBJ1-4; the match to TRBD1 covers 10 bases. The CDR3 sequence is 15 residues long. The germline V gene has CDR1 SGHRS and CDR2 YFSETQ. V shed 5 bases, J shed 3 bases, and the junction held 4 bases outside the gene matches. In nucleotides, the CDR3 is TGCGCCAGCAGAGCCGGGACAGGGGCTAATGAAAAACTGTTTTTT. This sequence encodes CASRAGTGANEKLFF.

The V call is TRBV15, the J call TRBJ2-5; 13 nucleotides agree with TRBD2. The V and J ends lost 6 bases and 0 bases, in that order; junction bases with no gene match: 7. CDR1 is LNHNV and CDR2 is YYDKDF in the germline V gene (reference sequence). The CDR3 loop spans 17 amino acids. CDR3 nucleotide sequence: TGTGCCACCAGGGCTGGACTAGCGGGGGCGTACCAAGAGACCCAGTACTTC. Translating it yields CATRAGLAGAYQETQYF.

The J gene is TRBJ2-3, the V gene TRBV5-1; D might be TRBD1 (5 bases). V was shortened by 1 base and J by 1 base, with 10 bases between the two germline ends. The length of the CDR3 is 15 residues. Per germline, CDR1 SGHRS and CDR2 YFSETQ. This chain's CDR3 is CASSLQGAGTDTQYF. The CDR3 nucleotides are TGCGCCAGCAGCTTGCAAGGGGCCGGCACAGATACGCAGTATTTT.

The V gene is TRBV3-1 (or the pseudogene TRBV3-2), the J gene TRBJ1-2, with D possibly matching TRBD1 (6 bases). The CDR3 is 13 residues long. V dropped 4 bases and J dropped 11 bases, with 17 bases sitting between them. CDR1 is LGHDT and CDR2 is YNNKEL in the germline V gene (reference sequence). CDR3 sequence reads: CASSPGQPSGYTF. DNA for the CDR3: TGTGCCAGCAGCCCAGGACAGCCGTCTGGGTACACCTTC.

The V and J genes are TRBV9 and TRBJ1-6; D possibly corresponds to TRBD1 (6 bases). Germline CDR1 is SGDLS and CDR2 is YYNGEE. This CDR3 is built from 15 residues. V shed 0 bases and J shed 2 bases, with 6 bases lying between them. The CDR3 protein is CASSVGQAYNSPLHF. CDR3 nucleotides: TGTGCCAGCAGCGTAGGACAGGCCTATAATTCACCCCTCCACTTT.

The chain links TRBV9 to TRBJ2-7; 9 bases align to TRBD1. V lost 5 bases to trimming and J lost 3 bases; unmatched junction nucleotides: 6. Germline values: CDR1 SGDLS, CDR2 YYNGEE. The CDR3 runs to 14 residues. The CDR3 DNA is TGTGCCAGCAGTCGTACAGGGGGCAACTACGAGCAGTACTTC. This sequence encodes CASSRTGGNYEQYF.

The chain recombines TRBV18 with TRBJ2-7; TRBD2 aligns across 9 bases. Germline CDR1 KGHSH, CDR2 LQKENI. This CDR3 comprises 16 residues. After removal of 6 bases from V and 5 bases from J, the junction contained 14 bases not matched to a gene. CDR3 residues: CASSPPVAGVFHEQYF. The CDR3 DNA reads as TGTGCCAGCTCGCCTCCAGTAGCGGGAGTGTTCCACGAGCAGTACTTC.

The CDR3 loop is CASSVATSVGGGELFF. The CDR3 DNA sequence: TGTGCCAGCAGCGTAGCAACTAGCGTGGGAGGAGGGGAGCTGTTTTTT. V and J are TRBV9 and TRBJ2-2; 7 positions match TRBD2. Germline CDR1 SGDLS, CDR2 YYNGEE. This CDR3 spans 16 amino acids. J lost 8 bases, V lost 0 bases, and 10 bases had no gene match.

As to this clone: Distinct nucleotide sequences in the sample also encode this CDR3. V gene TRBV5-1 combines with J gene TRBJ2-7; 9 positions match TRBD2. Trimming cost V 0 bases and J 6 bases; bases outside gene matches: 4. The CDR3 has 14 residues. Germline lookup yields CDR1 SGHRS and CDR2 YFSETQ. The CDR3 nucleotides read TGCGCCAGCAGCTTGGGGCTAGCGGGGCCCGAGCAGTACTTC. Translated: CASSLGLAGPEQYF.

This chain connects TRBV4-1 to TRBJ2-3; D is possibly TRBD2 (5 bases). Germline loops: CDR1 MGHRA, CDR2 YSYEKL. The CDR3 loop spans 14 amino acids. V lost 1 base and J lost 1, with 6 bases in between. CDR3 DNA: TGCGCCAGCAGCCAAGGAGGGCGCACAGATACGCAGTATTTT. This codes for CASSQGGRTDTQYF.

This clone was seen only a few times. V is TRBV19 and J is TRBJ2-2, with D unclear. Germline V gene lookup returns CDR1 LNHDA and CDR2 SQIVND (reference sequence). CDR3 length equals 15 residues. The V gene lost 5 bases and the J gene lost 1 base, with 11 bases spanning the gap. CDR3 protein: CASSPGNVNTGELFF. CDR3 bases: TGTGCCAGTAGTCCCGGTAACGTGAACACCGGGGAGCTGTTTTTT.

The chain joins TRBV19 to TRBJ2-1, with TRBD2 matching over 10 bases. This CDR3 spans 16 amino acids. Trimming at V came to 8 bases and at J to 13 bases, leaving 20 bases not matched to a gene. CDR1 is LNHDA, CDR2 SQIVND, per germline (reference sequence). The CDR3 protein is CASADGGLLASGRQFF. For the CDR3, the DNA is TGTGCCAGTGCAGACGGGGGTCTGCTAGCTAGCGGGAGACAGTTCTTC.

The V gene is TRBV18, the J gene TRBJ2-7; TRBD2 aligns across 7 bases. CDR3 length: 17 amino acids. Germline loops: CDR1 KGHSH, CDR2 LQKENI. V dropped 0 bases and J dropped 0; count of bases not matched to a gene: 8. In DNA form, the CDR3 reads TGTGCCAGCTCACCACCACTACTAGCGCCCGACTCCTACGAGCAGTACTTC. It translates to CASSPPLLAPDSYEQYF.

The chain recombines TRBV9 with TRBJ2-4, with D perhaps TRBD2 (6 bases). CDR1 and CDR2 from the germline V gene are SGDLS and YYNGEE. V was cut by 0 bases and J by 8 bases, with 12 bases left in between. This CDR3 is 14 amino acids long. CDR3 nucleotides: TGTGCCAGCAGCGTAGACTCGGGAGCTCACATTCAGTACTTC. It encodes CASSVDSGAHIQYF.

The chain employs TRBV5-1 and TRBJ1-6; 7 nucleotides line up with TRBD1. CDR1 is SGHRS and CDR2 is YFSETQ in the germline V gene. With V trimmed by 0 bases and J by 4 bases, 4 bases remained unmatched. The CDR3 sequence is 16 residues long. The CDR3 DNA reads TGCGCCAGCAGCTTGGGGGACAGTAGTTATAATTCACCCCTCCACTTT. It specifies CASSLGDSSYNSPLHF.

The chain couples TRBV18 to TRBJ2-7; TRBD2 aligns across 8 bases. Trimming took 4 bases from V and 0 from J; bases not matched to a gene: 5. The CDR3 loop spans 15 amino acids. The germline CDR1 and CDR2 sequences are KGHSH and LQKENI. DNA for the CDR3: TGTGCCAGCTCACAAACTAGCGGTAGCTCCTACGAGCAGTACTTC. Translation: CASSQTSGSSYEQYF.

The rearrangement joins TRBV18 to TRBJ2-1; 7 bases agree with TRBD2. The germline CDR1 and CDR2 sequences are KGHSH and LQKENI. With 2 bases clipped from V and 10 bases from J, the junction kept 11 bases outside the gene matches. CDR3 length: 15 amino acids. The CDR3 DNA reads as TGTGCCAGCTCACCAAATAGCGGGTTGATCGTGGAGCAGTTCTTC. Translating gives CASSPNSGLIVEQFF. Looking up the rest from reference TRBV18 and TRBJ2-1 gives the full variable domain: NAGVMQNPRHLVRRRGQEARLRCSPMKGHSHVYWYRQLPEEGLKFMVYLQKENIIDESGMPKERFSAEFPKEGPSILRIQQVVRGDSAAYFCASSPNSGLIVEQFFGPGTRLTVL.

This clone was seen a single time. This chain links TRBV6-5 with TRBJ2-7; 9 nucleotides align to TRBD1. Unmatched junction bases numbered 7, after V lost 8 bases and J lost 2 bases. The CDR3 is 14 amino acids. The germline V gene has CDR1 MNHEY and CDR2 SVGAGI. This CDR3 is CASQRTGVTYEQYF. In nucleotides, the CDR3 is TGTGCCAGCCAGAGGACAGGGGTCACCTACGAGCAGTACTTC.

The chain uses TRBV2 and TRBJ1-5; 8 bases line up with TRBD1. Losses at the gene ends were 4 bases for V and 4 bases for J; bases not matched to a gene: 6. This CDR3 spans 15 amino acids. Germline CDR1 and CDR2: SNHLY and FYNNEI. CDR3 coding DNA: TGTGCCAGCAGTGGCCGGACAGGGAAGAATCAGCCCCAGCATTTT. This translates into CASSGRTGKNQPQHF.

The J gene is TRBJ1-1, the V gene TRBV5-1; 11 bases are shared with TRBD1. The V gene's germline CDR1 is SGHRS and CDR2 YFSETQ. CDR3 length: 18 amino acids. The V and J ends lost 5 bases and 0 bases, in that order; junction bases with no gene match: 12. In DNA, the CDR3 is TGCGCCAGCAGTAGCTCCCGGGACAGGGGGGGAGTGAACACTGAAGCTTTCTTT. Translated: CASSSSRDRGGVNTEAFF.

The rearrangement links TRBV11-3 to TRBJ2-1, with 15 nucleotides matching TRBD2. Germline V CDR1 and CDR2: SGHNT, YENEEA. V was clipped by 0 bases and J by 8 bases; unmatched bases: 11. This CDR3 is built from 19 residues. The CDR3 DNA reads as TGTGCCAGCAGCTTAGAACGGGGCTCGGGACTAGCGGGGGGCGATGAGCAGTTCTTC. Protein: CASSLERGSGLAGGDEQFF.

This chain joins TRBV19 and TRBJ1-1, with TRBD1 matching 9 bases. CDR3 size: 15 residues. Germline-derived CDR1 and CDR2 are LNHDA and SQIVND (reference sequence). V lost 6 bases and J lost 2; bases outside the gene matches: 7. The CDR3 nucleotides are TGTGCCAGTAGCTTCGGGGGACAGGGAAACACTGAAGCTTTCTTT. The encoded protein is CASSFGGQGNTEAFF.

The V call is TRBV4-2, the J call TRBJ2-1; TRBD2 agrees at 8 bases. V shed 0 bases, J shed 2 bases, and the junction held 6 bases outside the gene matches. CDR1 and CDR2 from the germline V gene are LGHNA and YNFKEQ. CDR3 length: 17 residues. The CDR3 nucleotides are TGTGCCAGCAGCCAAGAACCGAGCGGGGGACCCTACAATGAGCAGTTCTTC. Encoded protein: CASSQEPSGGPYNEQFF.

This chain uses TRBV15 with TRBJ2-2, with D maybe TRBD2 (5 bases). V lost 8 bases, J lost 6 bases, and 10 bases lay in between. CDR3 length: 12 amino acids. Germline loops: CDR1 LNHNV, CDR2 YYDKDF (reference sequence). This CDR3 reads CATDYVPGELFF. CDR3 sequence (DNA): TGTGCCACCGACTATGTCCCCGGGGAGCTGTTTTTT.

This chain connects TRBV7-2 to TRBJ2-4; perhaps TRBD2 as D (7 bases). Germline V CDR1 and CDR2: SGHTA, FQGNSA. The V gene lost 5 bases and the J gene lost 5 bases, with 13 bases spanning the gap. This CDR3 comprises 14 residues. This CDR3 is CASSPREGENIQYF. The DNA for the CDR3 is TGTGCCAGCAGCCCTAGGGAGGGGGAAAACATTCAGTACTTC. The entire variable domain, with the rest obtained from reference TRBV7-2 and TRBJ2-4, is as follows: GAGVSQSPSNKVTEKGKDVELRCDPISGHTALYWYRQSLGQGLEFLIYFQGNSAPDKSGLPSDRFSAERTGGSVSTLTIQRTQQEDSAVYLCASSPREGENIQYFGAGTRLSVL.

This clone was found a few times. The rearrangement links TRBV18 to TRBJ2-5, with D maybe TRBD2 (6 bases). Trimming cost V 2 bases and J 2 bases, with 12 bases left between them. The CDR3 extends over 15 amino acids. In germline, CDR1 is KGHSH, CDR2 LQKENI. The CDR3 reads CASSPRGLFQETQYF. CDR3 nucleotides: TGTGCCAGCTCACCAAGGGGACTTTTTCAAGAGACCCAGTACTTC.